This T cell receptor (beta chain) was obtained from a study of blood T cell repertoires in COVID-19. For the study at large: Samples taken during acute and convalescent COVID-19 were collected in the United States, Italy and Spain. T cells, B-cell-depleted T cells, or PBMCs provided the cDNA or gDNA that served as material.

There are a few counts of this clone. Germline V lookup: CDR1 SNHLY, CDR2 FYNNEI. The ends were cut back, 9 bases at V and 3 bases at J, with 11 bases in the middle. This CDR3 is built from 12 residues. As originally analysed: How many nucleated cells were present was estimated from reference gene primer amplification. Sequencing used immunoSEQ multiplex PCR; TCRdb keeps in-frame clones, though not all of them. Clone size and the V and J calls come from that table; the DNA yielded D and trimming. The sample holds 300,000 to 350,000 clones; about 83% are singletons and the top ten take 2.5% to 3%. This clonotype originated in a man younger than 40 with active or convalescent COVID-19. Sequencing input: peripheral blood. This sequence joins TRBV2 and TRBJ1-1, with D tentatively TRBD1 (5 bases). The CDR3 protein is CASQWGDTEAFF. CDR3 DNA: TGTGCCAGTCAGTGGGGGGACACTGAAGCTTTCTTT.